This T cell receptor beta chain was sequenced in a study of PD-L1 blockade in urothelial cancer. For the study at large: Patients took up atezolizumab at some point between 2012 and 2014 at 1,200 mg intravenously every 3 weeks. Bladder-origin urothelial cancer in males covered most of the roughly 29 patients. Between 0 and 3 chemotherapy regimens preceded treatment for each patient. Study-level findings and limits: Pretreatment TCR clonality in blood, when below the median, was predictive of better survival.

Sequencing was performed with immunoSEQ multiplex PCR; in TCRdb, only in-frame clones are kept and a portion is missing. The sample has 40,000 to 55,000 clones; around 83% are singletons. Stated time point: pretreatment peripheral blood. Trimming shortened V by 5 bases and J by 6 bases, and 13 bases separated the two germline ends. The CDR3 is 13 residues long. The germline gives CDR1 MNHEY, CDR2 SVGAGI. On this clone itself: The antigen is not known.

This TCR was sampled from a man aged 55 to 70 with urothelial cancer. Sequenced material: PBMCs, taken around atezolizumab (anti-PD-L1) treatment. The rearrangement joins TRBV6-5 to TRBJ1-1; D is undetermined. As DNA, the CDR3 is TGTGCCAGCAGTGCCTTCGAGGGAGCTGAAGCTTTCTTT. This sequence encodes CASSAFEGAEAFF.